The rows below give T cell receptor beta chains drawn from one sample of a study of shared clonotypes between healthy human individuals. Generated by immunoSEQ multiplex PCR, the TCRdb table keeps only in-frame clones and is missing some. Among under 750,000 clones, over 55% were seen once, and the ten largest hold more than 1.5%. Material: memory CD4+ T cells sorted from blood. These receptors were obtained from a woman aged 25 to 45 in good health. Each CDR3 is given with its conserved first and last residue. D genes are given only for firm matches. The listing skips clone size in some rows; elsewhere it reads once, few, many or a size class.

>TRBJ1-5|-|TRBD1|TRBV6-5
TGTGCCAGCAGCTCACAGGGGAGCAATCAGCCCCAGCATTTT
CASSSQGSNQPQHF
>TRBJ2-7|-|-|TRBV27
TGTGCCAGCAGTCGCCGGGCGGGGCCCACCTACGAGCAGTACTTC
CASSRRAGPTYEQYF
>TRBJ2-1|-|TRBD2|TRBV27
TGTGCCAGCAGTTTTGGCGGGAGGGCCGGGTATGAGCAGTTCTTC
CASSFGGRAGYEQFF
>TRBJ1-1|-|-|TRBV30
TGTGCCTGGAGTAAAAGTGTGAGTCGGAACACTGAAGCTTTCTTT
CAWSKSVSRNTEAFF
>TRBJ1-1|few|-|TRBV7-9
TGTGCCAGCAGCCGACAGGACACTGAAGCTTTCTTT
CASSRQDTEAFF
>TRBJ2-1|-|TRBD2|TRBV18
TGTGCCAGCTCACCTCTCGACGGGGGGAGGGGGCAGTTCTTC
CASSPLDGGRGQFF
>TRBJ1-1|-|-|TRBV10-3
TGTGCCATCAGTGATGAGGGAGGTAGCACTGAAGCTTTCTTT
CAISDEGGSTEAFF
>TRBJ2-7|-|TRBD2|TRBV28
TGTGCCAGCAGTACCCCGGGACTAGTCCCCTACGAGCAGTACTTC
CASSTPGLVPYEQYF
>TRBJ1-5|-|-|TRBV7-9
TGTGCCAGCAGCCCACCGGGTGGTCAGCCCCAGCATTTT
CASSPPGGQPQHF
>TRBJ1-2|-|TRBD1|TRBV5-1
TGCGCCAGCAGCTTGAAGCACGATAGGACAGGGGGTGTTCACTATGGCTACACCTTC
CASSLKHDRTGGVHYGYTF
>TRBJ1-2|once|-|TRBV7-2
TGTGCCAGCAGCCTGGGAAAGAGACCTAACTATGGCTACACCTTC
CASSLGKRPNYGYTF
>TRBJ2-1|-|-|TRBV5-1
TGCGCCAGCAGTTCTGGGGGCGTAAACAATGAGCAGTTCTTC
CASSSGGVNNEQFF
>TRBJ1-5|-|-|TRBV28
TGTGCCAGCATCCAGGGAGGCAATCAGCCCCAGCATTTT
CASIQGGNQPQHF
>TRBJ2-5|-|TRBD2|TRBV7-9
TGTGCCAGCAGCTTAGACGGACTAGCGGGAACCCAGTACTTC
CASSLDGLAGTQYF
>TRBJ1-3|-|TRBD1|TRBV6-6
TGTGCCAGCAGTTATTGGCAGGGGGATAACACCATATATTTT
CASSYWQGDNTIYF
>TRBJ1-5|-|-|TRBV6-1
TGTGCCAGCAGTTTAGGACCTACTAGCAATCAGCCCCAGCATTTT
CASSLGPTSNQPQHF
>TRBJ2-1|-|TRBD2|TRBV7-2
TGTGCCAGCAGCTCCCATAGATGGCGGGAGATCTACGGGGAGCAGTTCTTC
CASSSHRWREIYGEQFF
>TRBJ2-3|-|-|TRBV5-1
TGCGCCAGCACCCTGCAGAGGGCCCCCACAGATACGCAGTATTTT
CASTLQRAPTDTQYF
>TRBJ2-3|-|-|TRBV5-1
TGCGCCAGCAGCTTGTCTGGCCAGTTCACAGATACGCAGTATTTT
CASSLSGQFTDTQYF
>TRBJ2-7|-|TRBD2|TRBV5-4
TGTGCCAGCAGCTTGGGTCCTGGGCGGGAGGGGTATCTGGGTGAGCAGTACTTC
CASSLGPGREGYLGEQYF
>TRBJ2-7|-|TRBD2|TRBV27
TGTGCCAGCAGGGGATTAGAGGCGGGAGGGTTTCACGAGCAGTACTTC
CASRGLEAGGFHEQYF
>TRBJ2-7|-|TRBD2|TRBV4-2
TGTGCCAGCAGCCCAGCAGCGGGAGCGGGAGGCTACGAGCAGTACTTC
CASSPAAGAGGYEQYF
>TRBJ2-1|-|-|TRBV7-2
TGTGCCAGCAGCTTAGTGGCATTAGTGGACAATGAGCAGTTCTTC
CASSLVALVDNEQFF
>TRBJ1-2|-|TRBD1|TRBV5-4
TGTGCCAGCAGCCAGGACAGGAGCGGCTATGGCTACACCTTC
CASSQDRSGYGYTF
>TRBJ1-1|-|TRBD1|TRBV15
TGTGCCACCAGCAGAGCCCTTGGACAGGACAAAATCACTGAAGCTTTCTTT
CATSRALGQDKITEAFF
>TRBJ2-5|-|TRBD1|TRBV10-1
TGCGCCAGCAGCACGAGACAGGGCGTCGCGGAGACCCAGTACTTC
CASSTRQGVAETQYF